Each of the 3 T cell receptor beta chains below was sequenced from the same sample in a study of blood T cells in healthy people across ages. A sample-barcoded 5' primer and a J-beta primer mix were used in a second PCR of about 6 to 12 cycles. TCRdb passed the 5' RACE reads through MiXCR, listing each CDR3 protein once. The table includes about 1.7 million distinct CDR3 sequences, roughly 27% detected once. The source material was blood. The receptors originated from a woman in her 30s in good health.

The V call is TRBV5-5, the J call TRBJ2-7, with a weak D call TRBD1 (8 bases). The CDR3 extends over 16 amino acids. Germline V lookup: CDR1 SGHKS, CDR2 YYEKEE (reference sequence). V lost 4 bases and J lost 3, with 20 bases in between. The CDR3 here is CASSVLRTGTIYEQYF. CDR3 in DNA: TGTGCCAGCAGCGTCCTCCGGACAGGGACTATCTACGAGCAGTACTTC.

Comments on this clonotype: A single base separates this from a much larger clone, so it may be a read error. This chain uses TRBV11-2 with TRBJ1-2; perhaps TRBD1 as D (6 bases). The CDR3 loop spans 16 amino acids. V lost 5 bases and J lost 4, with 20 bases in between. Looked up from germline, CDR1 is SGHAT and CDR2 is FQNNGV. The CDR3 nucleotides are TGTGCCAGCAGCCCAACGACCATACAGGGCTCCTATGGCTACACCTTC. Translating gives CASSPTTIQGSYGYTF.

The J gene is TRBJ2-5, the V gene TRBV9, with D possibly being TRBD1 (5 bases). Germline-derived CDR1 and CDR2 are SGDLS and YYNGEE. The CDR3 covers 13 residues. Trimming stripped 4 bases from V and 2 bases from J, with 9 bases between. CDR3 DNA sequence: TGTGCCAGCAGCCGACAGAAGCAAGAGACCCAGTACTTC. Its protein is CASSRQKQETQYF.